Listed below are T cell receptor beta chains from one sample, sequenced in a study of T cell changes during pregnancy in multiple sclerosis. The table came from immunoSEQ multiplex PCR; TCRdb's copy has only in-frame clones and leaves some out. The sample carries 65,000 to 85,000 clones, around 92% recorded once. This specimen consisted of peripheral blood, obtained in the first trimester of pregnancy. All receptors derive from a female donor in good health, enrolled as a control in a pregnancy study. Each CDR3 is given with its conserved first and last residue. The order of the fields is J gene, V gene, CDR3 protein.

TRBJ1-4 | TRBV6-1 | CASTSGGFDEKLFF
TRBJ1-2 | TRBV7-8 | CASRRTGARYGYTF
TRBJ1-2 | TRBV15 | CATSRHTTRRDRGLIIGGYTF
TRBJ1-5 | TRBV27 | CASRKTGLKAQHF
TRBJ2-1 | TRBV27 | CASSRQTSGRSYNEQFF
TRBJ1-4 | TRBV19 | CASKPQGAEEKLFF
TRBJ2-2 | TRBV7-9 | CASSVTGTGELFF
TRBJ2-7 | TRBV10-3 | CAISRTADYEQYF
TRBJ1-3 | TRBV28 | CASSLAPGGNTIYF
TRBJ2-2 | TRBV7-9 | CASSPRGAGELFF
TRBJ2-1 | TRBV11-3 | CASSLGTSGTNEQFF